The 7 T cell receptor beta chains below all came from one sample that was sequenced in a study of control samples from healthy donors and cancer patients. Repertoires were generated with immunoSEQ multiplex PCR, while TCRdb's copy carries only in-frame clones and drops some. The table has 90,000 to 130,000 clones, approximately 80% seen once. Sample: blood. The receptor source for this set is a man younger than 30 in good health.

The V gene is TRBV6-5, the J gene TRBJ2-3, with TRBD1 matching over 11 bases. Looked up from germline, CDR1 is MNHEY and CDR2 is SVGAGI. CDR3 length: 15 residues. Trimming at V came to 5 bases and at J to 3 bases, leaving 4 bases not matched to a gene. The chain's CDR3 is CASSLGTGGTDTQYF. The DNA for the CDR3 is TGTGCCAGCAGTCTAGGGACAGGGGGAACAGATACGCAGTATTTT.

The rearrangement uses TRBV12-3 or TRBV12-4 and TRBJ1-2; a weak D match, TRBD1 (5 bases). Trimming shortened V by 5 bases and J by 5 bases, and 9 bases separated the two germline ends. The CDR3 is 12 amino acids. DNA of the CDR3: TGTGCCAGCAGTACTGGGGCATATGGCTACACCTTC. As protein: CASSTGAYGYTF.

This rearrangement joins TRBV4-1 to TRBJ1-2; TRBD1 matches 7 bases. The CDR3 extends over 16 amino acids. V dropped 0 bases and J dropped 1; count of bases not matched to a gene: 5. Per germline, CDR1 MGHRA and CDR2 YSYEKL. The CDR3 bases are TGCGCCAGCAGCCAAGAAAACAGGGGAAGTAACTATGGCTACACCTTC. It is translated as CASSQENRGSNYGYTF.

The chain is built from TRBV18 and TRBJ2-1; possibly TRBD1 for D (6 bases). The CDR3 totals 17 residues. V lost 3 bases, J lost 8 bases, and 23 bases lay in between. Per germline, CDR1 KGHSH and CDR2 LQKENI. CDR3 sequence: CASSPSGLWGRNDEQFF. CDR3 nucleotides: TGTGCCAGCTCACCCTCGGGCTTGTGGGGGCGGAATGATGAGCAGTTCTTC.

CDR3 region: CATSLTGGGRNYNSPLHF. CDR3 DNA sequence: TGTGCCACCAGCCTGACGGGGGGTGGTCGGAACTATAATTCACCCCTCCACTTT. The chain carries TRBV15 and TRBJ1-6; perhaps TRBD1 as D (5 bases). Trimming removed 5 bases from V and 3 bases from J, with 20 bases in between. CDR3 length equals 18 residues. Germline CDR1 reads LNHNV; CDR2 reads YYDKDF (reference sequence).

The chain has TRBV5-1 and TRBJ1-2, with TRBD1 matching 7 bases. V lost 1 base, J lost 4 bases, and 10 bases stayed unmatched. This CDR3 region has 16 residues. Germline V gene lookup returns CDR1 SGHRS and CDR2 YFSETQ. CDR3 residues: CASSLLQRAGGYGYTF. Written as DNA, the CDR3 is TGCGCCAGCAGCTTGCTACAGCGGGCAGGGGGCTATGGCTACACCTTC.

The chain couples TRBV6-5 to TRBJ1-2; 7 positions agree with TRBD1. This CDR3 has 16 residues. The junction had 8 bases not matched to a gene; V was cut back by 4 bases and J by 0 bases. Per germline, CDR1 MNHEY and CDR2 SVGAGI. CDR3 sequence: CASSSLRDSPNYGYTF. The CDR3 DNA reads TGTGCCAGCAGTTCTCTCCGGGACAGCCCTAACTATGGCTACACCTTC.